The 21 T cell receptor beta chains in this list originate from one sample, sequenced in a study of high-grade serous ovarian cancer treatment subgroups. Clones were sequenced by immunoSEQ multiplex PCR, and TCRdb holds only the in-frame ones, with some missing. In the table there are some 40,000 clones, around 80% of which are singletons. Tumor tissue was taken before any definitive surgery or chemotherapy was given. Sequences were obtained from tumor tissue. Receptors were obtained from a human donor with high-grade serous ovarian cancer.

The chain joins TRBV28 to TRBJ1-2, with D uncertain. The germline V gene encodes CDR1 MDHEN and CDR2 SYDVKM. V lost 3 bases and J 8 bases, leaving 13 bases between the germline ends. The CDR3 has 13 residues. CDR3 DNA sequence: TGTGCCAGCAGTTTGTCCACCCTTTGGGGCTACACCTTC. It is translated as CASSLSTLWGYTF.

The rearrangement uses TRBV18 and TRBJ2-5, with 7 bases lining up with TRBD2. Germline V gene sequence: CDR1 KGHSH, CDR2 LQKENI. J lost 5 bases, V lost 5 bases, and 5 bases had no gene match. This CDR3 is built from 13 residues. The CDR3 reads CASSAVGRETQYF. In DNA form, the CDR3 reads TGTGCCAGCTCAGCCGTCGGGAGGGAGACCCAGTACTTC.

V gene TRBV28 combines with J gene TRBJ2-1; tentatively, D is TRBD1 (6 bases). This CDR3 spans 13 amino acids. Trimming removed 0 bases at V and 9 bases at J, with 9 bases between. CDR1 and CDR2 (germline): MDHEN, SYDVKM. The CDR3 loop reads CASSLWSRGEQFF. CDR3 in DNA: TGTGCCAGCAGTTTATGGTCCAGGGGTGAGCAGTTCTTC. Full variable domain (remainder filled in from reference TRBV28 and TRBJ2-1): DVKVTQSSRYLVKRTGEKVFLECVQDMDHENMFWYRQDPGLGLRLIYFSYDVKMKEKGDIPEGYSVSREKKERFSLILESASTNQTSMYLCASSLWSRGEQFFGPGTRLTVL.

The chain links TRBV28 to TRBJ1-1; D remains ambiguous. The CDR3 runs to 10 residues. From germline, CDR1 is MDHEN and CDR2 SYDVKM. V shed 5 bases and J shed 6 bases, with 4 bases lying between them. The CDR3 DNA sequence: TGTGCCAGCAGTCAGGCTGAAGCTTTCTTT. Translation gives CASSQAEAFF.

The chain couples TRBV19 to TRBJ2-1, with no clear D. Trimming pared 6 bases from V and 0 bases from J, leaving 12 bases between. The CDR3 contains 15 residues. The germline V gene encodes CDR1 LNHDA and CDR2 SQIVND (reference sequence). This CDR3 is CASSDIEPSYNEQFF. CDR3 nucleotide sequence: TGTGCCAGTAGCGATATCGAACCCTCCTACAATGAGCAGTTCTTC.

This clone was seen a few times. The chain uses TRBV5-4 and TRBJ2-1, with D hard to call. The ends were cut back, 3 bases at V and 5 bases at J, with 6 bases in the middle. Germline V gives CDR1 SGHNT, CDR2 YYREEE (reference sequence). The CDR3 consists of 12 residues. CDR3 residues: CASSSFDNEQFF. The CDR3 DNA follows: TGTGCCAGCAGCTCCTTCGACAATGAGCAGTTCTTC. Variable domain in full (rest from reference TRBV5-4 and TRBJ2-1): ETGVTQSPTHLIKTRGQQVTLRCSSQSGHNTVSWYQQALGQGPQFIFQYYREEENGRGNFPPRFSGLQFPNYSSELNVNALELDDSALYLCASSSFDNEQFFGPGTRLTVL.

The gene calls are TRBV9 and TRBJ2-1; 7 bases match TRBD2. V was clipped by 3 bases and J by 9 bases; unmatched bases: 12. The CDR3 has 15 residues. The germline CDR1 and CDR2 sequences are SGDLS and YYNGEE. CDR3 in DNA: TGTGCCAGCAGCGCCTCTAAGCGGGATGGCCCTGAGCAGTTCTTC. It translates to CASSASKRDGPEQFF.

In this sample, this clone turned up a few times. The chain combines TRBV19 with TRBJ2-6; D gene ambiguous. V was cut by 5 bases and J by 0 bases, with 8 bases left in between. There are 15 residues in the CDR3. Germline-derived CDR1 and CDR2 are LNHDA and SQIVND (reference sequence). The CDR3 here is CASSSRSSGANVLTF. In DNA form, the CDR3 reads TGTGCCAGTAGTTCCCGCAGCTCTGGGGCCAACGTCCTGACTTTC.

The chain couples TRBV19 to TRBJ2-5; D may match TRBD1 or TRBD2 (6 bases each). V was trimmed by 6 bases and J by 4 bases, leaving 15 bases between them. The CDR3 runs 14 residues. Germline loops: CDR1 LNHDA, CDR2 SQIVND (reference sequence). The CDR3 here is CASSTWGARETQYF. The CDR3 nucleotides are TGTGCCAGTAGCACGTGGGGGGCCCGAGAGACCCAGTACTTC.

This sequence joins TRBV5-1 and TRBJ2-3; no firm D call. The CDR3 contains 12 residues. Trimming stripped 0 bases from V and 6 bases from J, with 5 bases between. CDR1 SGHRS and CDR2 YFSETQ come from the germline V gene. For the CDR3, the DNA is TGCGCCAGCAGCTTGGATTCGGATACGCAGTATTTT. Translation gives CASSLDSDTQYF.

This sequence joins TRBV4-3 and TRBJ1-3; D is ambiguous. The CDR3 totals 13 residues. Germline V gene lookup returns CDR1 LGHNA and CDR2 YSLEER. V lost 4 bases to trimming and J lost 2 bases, with 6 bases between them. The CDR3 nucleotides are TGCGCCAGCAGCCCTGGGGCTGGAAACACCATATATTTT. Protein sequence: CASSPGAGNTIYF.

A few counts support this clone. The chain carries TRBV5-1 and TRBJ1-2; D call uncertain. CDR1 is SGHRS and CDR2 is YFSETQ in the germline V gene. This CDR3 is built from 12 residues. Trimming shortened V by 3 bases and J by 6 bases, and 9 bases separated the two germline ends. The CDR3 is CASSSPPNGYTF. For the CDR3, the DNA is TGCGCCAGCAGCTCGCCTCCTAATGGCTACACCTTC.

The rearrangement links TRBV7-2 to TRBJ2-3; D may be TRBD1 or TRBD2 (5 bases each). The ends were cut back, 5 bases at V and 5 bases at J, with 8 bases in the middle. Germline loops: CDR1 SGHTA, CDR2 FQGNSA. CDR3 length: 12 amino acids. The CDR3 spells CASSQGRDTQYF. CDR3 in DNA: TGTGCCAGCAGCCAGGGACGAGATACGCAGTATTTT. Full variable domain (remainder filled in from reference TRBV7-2 and TRBJ2-3): GAGVSQSPSNKVTEKGKDVELRCDPISGHTALYWYRQSLGQGLEFLIYFQGNSAPDKSGLPSDRFSAERTGGSVSTLTIQRTQQEDSAVYLCASSQGRDTQYFGPGTRLTVL.

V is TRBV6-5 and J is TRBJ2-2; 8 bases align to TRBD1. CDR1 MNHEY and CDR2 SVGAGI come from the germline V gene. CDR3 size: 15 residues. Trimming at V came to 5 bases and at J to 5 bases, leaving 7 bases not matched to a gene. The CDR3 DNA reads TGTGCCAGCAGTCCCGGACAGGGTAAGACCGGGGAGCTGTTTTTT. Translation: CASSPGQGKTGELFF.

The chain couples TRBV30 to TRBJ1-1; possibly TRBD1 for D (6 bases). Germline CDR1 is GTSNPN and CDR2 is SVGIG (reference sequence). This CDR3 contains 11 residues. Trimming cost V 2 bases and J 8 bases, with 9 bases left between them. The CDR3 loop reads CAWSRTGEAFF. As DNA, the CDR3 is TGTGCCTGGAGTCGTACAGGGGAAGCTTTCTTT.

This chain joins TRBV2 and TRBJ2-7; D call uncertain. The CDR3 is made up of 14 amino acids. The V gene lost 1 base and the J gene lost 0 bases, with 7 bases spanning the gap. Germline assignment: CDR1 SNHLY and CDR2 FYNNEI. CDR3 in amino acids: CASSEEVSSYEQYF. In DNA, the CDR3 is TGTGCCAGCAGTGAAGAGGTCAGCTCCTACGAGCAGTACTTC.

In this sample, this clone turned up once. The V and J genes are TRBV5-1 and TRBJ2-5; the D is unclear. The V gene's germline CDR1 is SGHRS and CDR2 YFSETQ. V was clipped by 4 bases and J by 3 bases, with 10 bases between them. The CDR3 is 13 amino acids. Here the CDR3 DNA reads TGCGCCAGCAGCCCGGGCTCAGAAGAGACCCAGTACTTC. Its protein product is CASSPGSEETQYF.

The chain links TRBV5-5 to TRBJ2-1; either TRBD1 or TRBD2 may fit D (5 bases each). Between the trimmed V and J ends, which lost 0 bases and 1 base, there was a span of 8 bases. Germline CDR1 is SGHKS and CDR2 is YYEKEE (reference sequence). The CDR3 consists of 15 residues. CDR3 sequence: CASSLGGSSYNEQFF. DNA of the CDR3: TGTGCCAGCAGCTTGGGGGGGAGTTCCTACAATGAGCAGTTCTTC.

This chain uses TRBV28 with TRBJ1-1; no clear D gene. Per the germline V gene, CDR1 is MDHEN and CDR2 is SYDVKM. The CDR3 is 12 residues long. Between the trimmed V and J ends, which lost 5 bases and 5 bases, there was a span of 9 bases. The CDR3: CASSPRLTEAFF. CDR3 sequence (DNA): TGTGCCAGCAGTCCCCGACTGACTGAAGCTTTCTTT.

This chain joins TRBV5-4 and TRBJ2-7, with D perhaps TRBD1 (5 bases). Germline values: CDR1 SGHNT, CDR2 YYREEE (reference sequence). The CDR3 sequence is 13 residues long. V lost 4 bases to trimming and J lost 5 bases, with 13 bases between them. CDR3 amino acids: CASSPQQGHEQYF. CDR3 DNA sequence: TGTGCCAGCAGCCCCCAGCAGGGCCACGAGCAGTACTTC.

V is TRBV9 and J is TRBJ1-1, with 7 bases matching TRBD1. CDR3 size: 15 residues. After removal of 3 bases from V and 1 base from J, the junction contained 6 bases not matched to a gene. Germline assignment: CDR1 SGDLS and CDR2 YYNGEE. The CDR3 loop reads CASSAQGGANTEAFF. Here the CDR3 DNA reads TGTGCCAGCAGCGCGCAGGGGGGGGCGAACACTGAAGCTTTCTTT. The complete variable domain, with remaining parts taken from reference TRBV9 and TRBJ1-1, reads DSGVTQTPKHLITATGQRVTLRCSPRSGDLSVYWYQQSLDQGLQFLIQYYNGEERAKGNILERFSAQQFPDLHSELNLSSLELGDSALYFCASSAQGGANTEAFFGQGTRLTVV.